This is a list of T cell receptor beta chains from one sample in a study of blood T cell repertoires in COVID-19. Only in-frame clones appear in the TCRdb table, and some are missing; sequencing was by immunoSEQ multiplex PCR. There are 250,000 or so clones in the sample; 65% to 85% occur only once, and 1.5% to 1.9% lies in the top ten. Sequencing was performed on peripheral blood. Source of these receptors: a woman between 40 and 55 years old who had recovered from COVID-19. Both conserved end residues are part of each CDR3. A D gene is named only where the DNA matches it firmly. A clone size is listed for some rows: how often the clone was seen (once, few, many), or a class if it is expanded.

d_call: -
j_call: TRBJ2-7
clone_size: -
v_call: TRBV7-8
cdr3_aa: CASSPGGAGESYEQYF
cdr3_nt: TGTGCCAGCAGCCCTGGAGGTGCAGGGGAAAGTTACGAGCAGTACTTC

d_call: -
j_call: TRBJ1-1
clone_size: -
v_call: TRBV5-1
cdr3_aa: CASSLELQGNTEAFF
cdr3_nt: TGCGCCAGCAGCTTGGAGCTGCAGGGCAACACTGAAGCTTTCTTT

d_call: -
j_call: TRBJ2-1
clone_size: -
v_call: TRBV27
cdr3_aa: CASSPGGYNEQFF
cdr3_nt: TGTGCCAGCAGTCCGGGTGGCTACAATGAGCAGTTCTTC

d_call: -
j_call: TRBJ2-1
clone_size: -
v_call: TRBV29-1
cdr3_aa: CSVGTLRYNEQFF
cdr3_nt: TGCAGCGTAGGGACACTAAGGTACAATGAGCAGTTCTTC

d_call: TRBD1
j_call: TRBJ2-7
clone_size: -
v_call: TRBV5-1
cdr3_aa: CASSQGTGKAYEQYF
cdr3_nt: TGCGCCAGCAGCCAAGGGACAGGGAAAGCCTACGAGCAGTACTTC

d_call: -
j_call: TRBJ2-5
clone_size: -
v_call: TRBV7-8
cdr3_aa: CASSSKGSETQYF
cdr3_nt: TGTGCCAGCAGCTCCAAGGGGTCGGAGACCCAGTACTTC

d_call: TRBD1
j_call: TRBJ1-1
clone_size: -
v_call: TRBV4-2
cdr3_aa: CASSTLTGGITEAFF
cdr3_nt: TGTGCCAGCAGCACCCTAACAGGGGGCATCACTGAAGCTTTCTTT

d_call: -
j_call: TRBJ1-2
clone_size: few
v_call: TRBV5-1
cdr3_aa: CASSLAARVEGYTF
cdr3_nt: TGCGCCAGCAGCTTGGCGGCCAGGGTTGAGGGCTACACCTTC

d_call: TRBD1
j_call: TRBJ1-1
clone_size: once
v_call: TRBV5-1
cdr3_aa: CASSLGQGGLNTEAFF
cdr3_nt: TGCGCCAGCAGCTTGGGGCAGGGGGGCTTGAACACTGAAGCTTTCTTT

d_call: -
j_call: TRBJ1-1
clone_size: -
v_call: TRBV29-1
cdr3_aa: CSVVGSNGQEAFF
cdr3_nt: TGCAGCGTTGTGGGTAGCAATGGACAGGAAGCTTTCTTT

d_call: TRBD1
j_call: TRBJ1-5
clone_size: -
v_call: TRBV7-9
cdr3_aa: CASSPGGKPQHF
cdr3_nt: TGTGCCAGCAGCCCAGGGGGCAAGCCCCAGCATTTT

d_call: TRBD2
j_call: TRBJ2-3
clone_size: -
v_call: TRBV9
cdr3_aa: CASSVRTSGLDTQYF
cdr3_nt: TGTGCCAGCAGCGTCAGGACTAGCGGCTTGGATACGCAGTATTTT

d_call: -
j_call: TRBJ2-1
clone_size: -
v_call: TRBV7-6
cdr3_aa: CASSSNPRVLDDEQFF
cdr3_nt: TGTGCCAGCAGCTCCAACCCCAGGGTCTTGGACGATGAGCAGTTCTTC

d_call: -
j_call: TRBJ2-3
clone_size: once
v_call: TRBV19
cdr3_aa: CASSIPTDTQYF
cdr3_nt: TGTGCCAGTAGTATACCTACAGATACGCAGTATTTT

d_call: TRBD2
j_call: TRBJ2-3
clone_size: -
v_call: TRBV5-6
cdr3_aa: CASSLGPSGGAFTDTQYF
cdr3_nt: TGTGCCAGCAGCTTGGGACCTAGCGGGGGGGCTTTTACAGATACGCAGTATTTT

d_call: -
j_call: TRBJ1-1
clone_size: -
v_call: TRBV29-1
cdr3_aa: CSAGTGNTEAFF
cdr3_nt: TGCAGCGCTGGGACTGGAAACACTGAAGCTTTCTTT

d_call: -
j_call: TRBJ1-5
clone_size: -
v_call: TRBV30
cdr3_aa: CAWTGNSNQPQHF
cdr3_nt: TGTGCCTGGACAGGGAATAGCAATCAGCCCCAGCATTTT

d_call: TRBD1
j_call: TRBJ1-2
clone_size: -
v_call: TRBV5-4
cdr3_aa: CASSPGTGGSLYGYTF
cdr3_nt: TGTGCCAGCAGCCCTGGGACAGGTGGATCTCTCTATGGCTACACCTTC

d_call: TRBD2
j_call: TRBJ2-1
clone_size: -
v_call: TRBV2
cdr3_aa: CASSGDYGGNEQFF
cdr3_nt: TGTGCCAGCAGTGGGGACTATGGGGGGAATGAGCAGTTCTTC

d_call: -
j_call: TRBJ2-5
clone_size: -
v_call: TRBV15
cdr3_aa: CATSSTMAPQETQYF
cdr3_nt: TGTGCCACCAGCAGTACTATGGCCCCACAAGAGACCCAGTACTTC

d_call: -
j_call: TRBJ1-4
clone_size: -
v_call: TRBV6-6
cdr3_aa: CASKRGSNEKLFF
cdr3_nt: TGTGCCAGCAAAAGGGGTTCTAATGAAAAACTGTTTTTT

d_call: TRBD1
j_call: TRBJ2-7
clone_size: -
v_call: TRBV28
cdr3_aa: CASSLWVLPLRTGHYEQYF
cdr3_nt: TGTGCCAGCAGTTTATGGGTGCTCCCACTCAGGACAGGGCACTACGAGCAGTACTTC

d_call: TRBD1
j_call: TRBJ2-7
clone_size: -
v_call: TRBV6-2/TRBV6-3
cdr3_aa: CASSHTGDSYEQYF
cdr3_nt: TGTGCCAGCAGTCACACAGGGGACTCCTACGAGCAGTACTTC

d_call: -
j_call: TRBJ2-7
clone_size: -
v_call: TRBV19
cdr3_aa: CASSIGPHNYEQYF
cdr3_nt: TGTGCCAGTAGTATAGGTCCCCACAACTACGAGCAGTACTTC

d_call: TRBD2
j_call: TRBJ2-5
clone_size: -
v_call: TRBV5-1
cdr3_aa: CASSTRLAGQETQYF
cdr3_nt: TGCGCCAGCAGCACGAGACTAGCGGGTCAGGAGACCCAGTACTTC

d_call: TRBD1
j_call: TRBJ1-2
clone_size: -
v_call: TRBV7-3
cdr3_aa: CASSSGTGDAFGYTF
cdr3_nt: TGTGCCAGCAGCTCTGGGACAGGGGATGCCTTTGGCTACACCTTC

d_call: -
j_call: TRBJ2-2
clone_size: once
v_call: TRBV4-1
cdr3_aa: CASSQRGNTGELFF
cdr3_nt: TGCGCCAGCAGCCAACGGGGGAACACCGGGGAGCTGTTTTTT

d_call: TRBD1
j_call: TRBJ2-1
clone_size: -
v_call: TRBV28
cdr3_aa: CASRYSYRGFGDNEQFF
cdr3_nt: TGTGCCAGCAGATACTCCTACAGGGGATTTGGCGACAATGAGCAGTTCTTC

d_call: -
j_call: TRBJ2-1
clone_size: -
v_call: TRBV15
cdr3_aa: CATSRDSAGTYNEQFF
cdr3_nt: TGTGCCACCAGCAGAGATAGTGCAGGGACCTACAATGAGCAGTTCTTC

d_call: -
j_call: TRBJ1-5
clone_size: few
v_call: TRBV4-1
cdr3_aa: CASSPGLGNQPQHF
cdr3_nt: TGCGCCAGCAGCCCAGGGCTTGGCAATCAGCCCCAGCATTTT

d_call: -
j_call: TRBJ1-4
clone_size: -
v_call: TRBV30
cdr3_aa: CAWSVAPTNEKLFF
cdr3_nt: TGTGCCTGGAGTGTAGCCCCCACCAATGAAAAACTGTTTTTT

d_call: -
j_call: TRBJ2-5
clone_size: -
v_call: TRBV5-1
cdr3_aa: CASSYLGGLGETQYF
cdr3_nt: TGCGCCAGCAGCTACCTCGGAGGTTTGGGGGAGACCCAGTACTTC

d_call: TRBD2
j_call: TRBJ2-3
clone_size: -
v_call: TRBV7-8
cdr3_aa: CASSEGLAITDTQYF
cdr3_nt: TGTGCCAGCAGCGAGGGACTAGCGATCACAGATACGCAGTATTTT

d_call: -
j_call: TRBJ2-5
clone_size: -
v_call: TRBV18
cdr3_aa: CASSPLQETQYF
cdr3_nt: TGTGCCAGCTCACCGTTACAAGAGACCCAGTACTTC

d_call: -
j_call: TRBJ2-7
clone_size: -
v_call: TRBV13
cdr3_aa: CASSSRTRSRYEQYF
cdr3_nt: TGTGCCAGCAGCTCCCGGACACGCTCGAGATACGAGCAGTACTTC

d_call: -
j_call: TRBJ2-7
clone_size: -
v_call: TRBV11-2
cdr3_aa: CASSLVMGADNEQYF
cdr3_nt: TGTGCCAGCAGCTTAGTGATGGGGGCGGATAACGAGCAGTACTTC

d_call: -
j_call: TRBJ1-6
clone_size: -
v_call: TRBV11-3
cdr3_aa: CASSLGGRGSPLHF
cdr3_nt: TGTGCCAGCAGCTTAGGCGGGAGAGGTTCACCCCTCCACTTT

d_call: -
j_call: TRBJ2-2
clone_size: -
v_call: TRBV9
cdr3_aa: CASSVGGATRELFF
cdr3_nt: TGTGCCAGCAGCGTAGGAGGCGCTACAAGGGAGCTGTTTTTT

d_call: TRBD2
j_call: TRBJ2-7
clone_size: -
v_call: TRBV28
cdr3_aa: CASSYERGLGEQYF
cdr3_nt: TGTGCCAGCAGTTATGAGCGGGGACTTGGTGAGCAGTACTTC

d_call: TRBD2
j_call: TRBJ2-7
clone_size: once
v_call: TRBV5-1
cdr3_aa: CASSGGTSGGNEQYF
cdr3_nt: TGCGCCAGCAGCGGTGGGACTAGCGGGGGTAACGAGCAGTACTTC

d_call: -
j_call: TRBJ1-1
clone_size: few
v_call: TRBV29-1
cdr3_aa: CSVMTAEAFF
cdr3_nt: TGCAGCGTTATGACAGCTGAAGCTTTCTTT